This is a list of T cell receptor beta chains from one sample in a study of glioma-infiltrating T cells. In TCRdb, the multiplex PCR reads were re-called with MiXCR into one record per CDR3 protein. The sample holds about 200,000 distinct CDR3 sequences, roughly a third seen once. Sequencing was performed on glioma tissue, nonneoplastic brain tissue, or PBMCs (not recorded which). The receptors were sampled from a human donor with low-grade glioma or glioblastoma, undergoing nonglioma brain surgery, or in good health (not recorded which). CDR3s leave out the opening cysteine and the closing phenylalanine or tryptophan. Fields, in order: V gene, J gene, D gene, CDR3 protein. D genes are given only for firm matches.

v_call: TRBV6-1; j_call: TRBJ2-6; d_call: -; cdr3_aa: ASDNRAGANVLT
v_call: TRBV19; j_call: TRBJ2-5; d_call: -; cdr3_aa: ASSIIGSGCHQETQY
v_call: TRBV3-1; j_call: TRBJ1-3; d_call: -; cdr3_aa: ASSQGVGSGNTIY
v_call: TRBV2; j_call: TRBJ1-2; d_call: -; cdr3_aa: ASSEIKGTGGGYT
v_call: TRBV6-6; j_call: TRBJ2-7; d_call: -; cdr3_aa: ASELTWDEQY
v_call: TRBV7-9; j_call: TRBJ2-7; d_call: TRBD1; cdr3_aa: ASSSRQGAYEQY
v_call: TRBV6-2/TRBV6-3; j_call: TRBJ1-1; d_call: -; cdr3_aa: ASSYSGDLNMNTEAF
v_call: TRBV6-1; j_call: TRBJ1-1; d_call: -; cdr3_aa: ASSYFAQVNTEAF
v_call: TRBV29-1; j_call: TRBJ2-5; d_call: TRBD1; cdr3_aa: SVDRGQETQY
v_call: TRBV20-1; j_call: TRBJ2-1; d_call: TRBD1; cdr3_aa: SAKPTGLSYNEQF
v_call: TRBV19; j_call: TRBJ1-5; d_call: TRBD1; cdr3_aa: ASSWTGVDNKPQH
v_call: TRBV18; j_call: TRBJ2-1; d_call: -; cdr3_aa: ASSSAEQF
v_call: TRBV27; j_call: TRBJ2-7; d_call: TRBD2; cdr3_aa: ASSFPLLAGGPIYEQY
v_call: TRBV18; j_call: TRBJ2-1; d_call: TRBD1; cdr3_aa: ASTRDREYNEQF
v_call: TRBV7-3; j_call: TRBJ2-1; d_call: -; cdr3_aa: ASSDLSSSYNERF
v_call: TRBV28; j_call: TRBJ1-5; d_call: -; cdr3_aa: ASSLSEVGNQPQH
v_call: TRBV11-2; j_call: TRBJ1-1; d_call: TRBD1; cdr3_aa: ASSLRQGGNTEAS
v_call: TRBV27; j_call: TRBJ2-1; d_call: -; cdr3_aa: ASSVGPAGNEQF
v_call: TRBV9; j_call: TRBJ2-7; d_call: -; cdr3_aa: ASRDTSRSYEQY
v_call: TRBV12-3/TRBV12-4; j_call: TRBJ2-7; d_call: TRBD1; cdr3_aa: ASSPTGQGNYEQY
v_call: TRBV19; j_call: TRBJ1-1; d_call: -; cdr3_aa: ASRATGNTEAF
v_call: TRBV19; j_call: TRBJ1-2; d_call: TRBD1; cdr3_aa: ASSWDSTNPLYGYT
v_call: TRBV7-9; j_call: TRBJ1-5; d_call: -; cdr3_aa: ASTSGVVKPQH
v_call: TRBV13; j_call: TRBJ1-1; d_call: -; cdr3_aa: ASSFGWGRLRTEAF
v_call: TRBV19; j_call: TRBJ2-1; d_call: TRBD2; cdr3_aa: AGSKGLADSYNEQF
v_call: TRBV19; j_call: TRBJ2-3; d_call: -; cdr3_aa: ASSDNRGAQDTQY
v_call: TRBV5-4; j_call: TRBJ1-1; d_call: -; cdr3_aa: ASSGGRDTDTRDTEAF
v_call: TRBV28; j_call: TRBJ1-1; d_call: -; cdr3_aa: PSIKGDGGTEAF
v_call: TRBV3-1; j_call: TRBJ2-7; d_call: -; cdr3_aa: ASSQAAGEDEQY
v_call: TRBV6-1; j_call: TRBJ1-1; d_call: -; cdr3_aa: ASSPRQATMNTESF
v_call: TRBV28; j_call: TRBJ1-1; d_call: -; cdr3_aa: ASSPQFDGTEAF
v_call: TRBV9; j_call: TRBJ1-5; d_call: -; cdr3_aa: ASSVGTGSNQPQH
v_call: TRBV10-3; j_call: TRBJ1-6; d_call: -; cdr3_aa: AISERQSSPLH
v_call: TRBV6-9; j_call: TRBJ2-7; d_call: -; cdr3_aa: ASIYGGRANEQY
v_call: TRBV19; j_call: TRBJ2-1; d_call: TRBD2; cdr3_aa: ASTLAGYNEQF
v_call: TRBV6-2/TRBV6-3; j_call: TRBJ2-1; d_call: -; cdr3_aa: ASSHGGNEQF
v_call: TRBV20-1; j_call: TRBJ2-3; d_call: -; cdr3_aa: SANSGNTDTQY
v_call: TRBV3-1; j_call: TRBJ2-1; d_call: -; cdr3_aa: ASIQDPGGTGNEQF
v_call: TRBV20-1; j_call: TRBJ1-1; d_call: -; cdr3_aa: SARGPCGGLGTEAF
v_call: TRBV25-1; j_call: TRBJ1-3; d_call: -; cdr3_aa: ASSEQVEYTIY
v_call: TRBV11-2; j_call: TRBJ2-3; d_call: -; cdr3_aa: ASSLDLALGNTQY
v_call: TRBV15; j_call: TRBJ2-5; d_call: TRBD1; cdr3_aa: ATSGGQGDIETQY
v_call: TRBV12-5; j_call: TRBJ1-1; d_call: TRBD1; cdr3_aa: ASVLTGSNTEAF
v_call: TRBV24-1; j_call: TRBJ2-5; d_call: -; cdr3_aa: ATSDPQTLTQY
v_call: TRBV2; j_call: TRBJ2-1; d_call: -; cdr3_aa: ASNLGTYNEQF
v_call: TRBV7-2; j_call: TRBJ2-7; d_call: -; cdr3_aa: ASSLRGNEQY
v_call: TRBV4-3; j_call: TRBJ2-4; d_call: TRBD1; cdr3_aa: ASSLAGGQGNIQY
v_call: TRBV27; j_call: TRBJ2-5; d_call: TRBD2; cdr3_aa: AISESGEGRAEETEY
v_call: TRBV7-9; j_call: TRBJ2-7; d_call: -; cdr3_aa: ASSLPGSYEQY
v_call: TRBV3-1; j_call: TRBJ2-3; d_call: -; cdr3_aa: ASSQGSGDTQY